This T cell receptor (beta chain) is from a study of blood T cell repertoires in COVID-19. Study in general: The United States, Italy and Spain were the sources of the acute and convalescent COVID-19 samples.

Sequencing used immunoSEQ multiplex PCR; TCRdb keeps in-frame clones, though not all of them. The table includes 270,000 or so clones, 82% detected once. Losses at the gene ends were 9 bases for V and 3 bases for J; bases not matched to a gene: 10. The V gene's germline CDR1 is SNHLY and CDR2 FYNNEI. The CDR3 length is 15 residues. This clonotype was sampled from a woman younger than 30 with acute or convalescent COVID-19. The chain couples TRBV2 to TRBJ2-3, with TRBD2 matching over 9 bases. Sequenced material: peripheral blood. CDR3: CASIISGGNTDTQYF. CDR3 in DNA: TGTGCCAGTATCATCAGCGGGGGGAATACAGATACGCAGTATTTT.